The source of this TCR beta chain is a study of regulatory T cells in long-lasting Graves disease. HTBI primers from iRepertoire and Arm-PCR of CDR3 regions yielded the TCR beta libraries. MiXCR, run by TCRdb on the multiplex PCR reads, gives a single entry per CDR3 protein. The data show around 450,000 distinct CDR3 sequences, about a sixth seen once. This CDR3 spans 16 amino acids. The V gene end was trimmed by 4 bases and the J gene end by 8 bases; junction bases not matched to a gene: 12. Germline V CDR1 and CDR2: MNHNS, SASEGT. This clonotype was observed many times. Its specificity is not known. Time point here: newly diagnosed GD, antithyroid drugs for less than 3 months. PBMC RNA served as the TCR library source. General study findings and limits: The study found persistent patients shared more public clonotypes (over 2,500) than new patients (approximately 970).

This same sample was also taken into another study, of T cells in Graves' hyperthyroidism and ophthalmopathy.

This chain uses TRBV6-1 with TRBJ2-1, with TRBD1 matching over 9 bases. This clonotype was sampled from a man in his forties or fifties with Graves disease. The sample consisted of peripheral blood mononuclear cells (PBMCs), taken at new diagnosis, from a patient treated with antithyroid drugs. CDR3 sequence: CASSGPAWTGEDEQFF. The CDR3 coding sequence is TGTGCCAGCAGTGGGCCTGCATGGACAGGGGAGGATGAGCAGTTCTTC.